The text below deals with one T cell receptor (beta chain). Patients from Seattle were sampled longitudinally, starting during active infection. This sample stems from a study of blood T cell repertoires in COVID-19. The wider study: Collection of acute and convalescent COVID-19 samples took place in the United States, Italy and Spain. Sources were T cells, B-cell-depleted T cells, or PBMCs; the material itself was cDNA or gDNA.

V was pared by 4 bases and J by 5 bases, with 4 bases of the junction left unmatched. This CDR3 comprises 14 residues. Germline V gives CDR1 MGHRA, CDR2 YSYEKL. In the original processing: Estimation of nucleated cell counts was performed using reference gene primer amplification. Produced via immunoSEQ multiplex PCR; TCRdb's table is partial and in-frame only. The D gene and trimming were derived from the DNA, and the V and J assignments and clone size from that table. This repertoire shows approximately 530,000 clones, roughly nine tenths found once; its top ten account for 7.5% to 9.5%. The genes are TRBV4-1 and TRBJ2-1; 8 positions match TRBD1. The origin of this receptor is a woman between 45 and 60 years old with COVID-19, enrolled during active disease. The sequencing sample was made of peripheral blood. The chain's CDR3 is CASSRPGQDNEQFF. Here the CDR3 DNA reads TGCGCCAGCAGCCGCCCGGGACAGGACAATGAGCAGTTCTTC.